These 21 T cell receptor beta chains share one sample of origin, sequenced in a study of cytomegalovirus exposure and HLA in healthy donors. The PCR used 60 Vbeta and 13 Jbeta primers. Sequenced by immunoSEQ multiplex PCR; TCRdb stores in-frame clones only, minus some. The table lists about 230,000 clones, 80% to 90% of them singletons. Sequencing was performed on PBMCs. The origin of the receptors is a woman aged 18 to 35 in good health and CMV-seronegative.

V gene TRBV6-5 combines with J gene TRBJ2-1; perhaps TRBD2 as D (6 bases). The length of the CDR3 is 13 residues. The V end was cut by 2 bases, the J end by 9 bases, with 11 bases between. Germline loops: CDR1 MNHEY, CDR2 SVGAGI. DNA for the CDR3: TGTGCCAGCAGTTACGAGCTAGCGAGTGAGCAGTTCTTC. Protein sequence: CASSYELASEQFF.

This chain links TRBV7-2 with TRBJ1-2, with 7 bases that match TRBD1. The CDR3 extends over 12 amino acids. V lost 5 bases and J lost 8; bases outside the gene matches: 5. Germline CDR1 is SGHTA and CDR2 is FQGNSA. The CDR3 sequence is CASSRQGKGYTF. As DNA, the CDR3 is TGTGCCAGCAGCCGACAGGGTAAAGGCTACACCTTC.

This chain links TRBV11-2 with TRBJ2-1, with 8 bases identical to TRBD2. Germline CDR1 reads SGHAT; CDR2 reads FQNNGV. This CDR3 contains 18 residues. V shed 4 bases, J shed 9 bases, and the junction held 20 bases outside the gene matches. The CDR3 protein is CASSSPFLYSGSTVEQFF. The DNA for the CDR3 is TGTGCCAGCAGCTCCCCTTTTTTGTACAGCGGGAGTACCGTTGAGCAGTTCTTC.

The chain has TRBV6-6 and TRBJ2-2; weak D call: TRBD1 (6 bases). This CDR3 region has 16 residues. Trimming took 2 bases from V and 0 from J, leaving 10 bases between them. Germline V CDR1 and CDR2: MNHNY, SVGAGI (reference sequence). CDR3 sequence reads: CASSYGRGSNTGELFF. DNA of the CDR3: TGTGCCAGCAGTTACGGTAGGGGGTCGAACACCGGGGAGCTGTTTTTT.

The V and J genes are TRBV6-5 and TRBJ1-2; 9 nucleotides line up with TRBD1. Germline assignment: CDR1 MNHEY and CDR2 SVGAGI. V was pared by 0 bases and J by 8 bases, with 10 bases of the junction left unmatched. The CDR3 is made up of 16 amino acids. CDR3 residues: CASSYSYSRDRAGYTF. Here the CDR3 DNA reads TGTGCCAGCAGTTACTCGTATTCGAGGGACAGGGCGGGCTACACCTTC.

The V call is TRBV6-1, the J call TRBJ1-2, with 9 bases matching TRBD1. The CDR3 extends over 13 amino acids. The J segment lost 7 bases and the V segment lost 2 bases, leaving 2 bases of the junction unmatched. CDR1 and CDR2 from the germline V gene are MNHNS and SASEGT. The CDR3 sequence is CASSEYRGLGYTF. CDR3 bases: TGTGCCAGCAGTGAATACAGGGGGCTTGGCTACACCTTC.

V and J are TRBV27 and TRBJ2-7; tentatively, D is TRBD1 (5 bases). V gave up 5 bases and J gave up 0 bases, with 8 bases separating them. Germline assignment: CDR1 MNHEY and CDR2 SMNVEV (reference sequence). The length of the CDR3 is 13 residues. CDR3 protein: CASSPRGSYEQYF. The CDR3 DNA reads TGTGCCAGCAGTCCAAGGGGCTCCTACGAGCAGTACTTC.

J is TRBJ2-6 and V is TRBV2; no reliable D call. V was cut by 7 bases and J by 0 bases, with 16 bases left in between. Germline assignment: CDR1 SNHLY and CDR2 FYNNEI. The CDR3 is 17 residues long. CDR3 protein: CASMREQSSSGANVLTF. The CDR3 DNA is TGTGCCAGCATGCGAGAACAGAGCAGCTCTGGGGCCAACGTCCTGACTTTC.

The sample holds one count of this clone. The chain is built from TRBV6-1 and TRBJ1-2, with TRBD1 identical over 9 bases. The CDR3 covers 15 residues. Germline lookup yields CDR1 MNHNS and CDR2 SASEGT. V gave up 6 bases and J gave up 3 bases; unmatched junction bases: 8. CDR3 loop: CASSLGTGIDYGYTF. The CDR3 bases are TGTGCCAGCAGCCTCGGGACAGGGATAGACTATGGCTACACCTTC.

The chain uses TRBV7-2 and TRBJ2-5; 11 nucleotides agree with TRBD2. Trimming cost V 5 bases and J 2 bases; bases outside gene matches: 7. CDR1 SGHTA and CDR2 FQGNSA come from the germline V gene. The CDR3 sequence is 16 residues long. CDR3 protein: CASSRPSGGPQETQYF. The CDR3 DNA is TGTGCCAGCAGCCGACCTAGCGGGGGGCCGCAAGAGACCCAGTACTTC.

The CDR3 spells CASSSSPDRSTGELFF. In DNA form, the CDR3 reads TGCGCCAGCAGCTCCTCGCCGGACAGGTCCACCGGGGAGCTGTTTTTT. This sequence joins TRBV5-1 and TRBJ2-2, with TRBD1 identical over 7 bases. This CDR3 is built from 16 residues. The germline gives CDR1 SGHRS, CDR2 YFSETQ. The V gene end was trimmed by 3 bases and the J gene end by 4 bases; junction bases not matched to a gene: 9. The full variable domain, with the rest looked up from reference TRBV5-1 and TRBJ2-2, is KAGVTQTPRYLIKTRGQQVTLSCSPISGHRSVSWYQQTPGQGLQFLFEYFSETQRNKGNFPGRFSGRQFSNSRSEMNVSTLELGDSALYLCASSSSPDRSTGELFFGEGSRLTVL.

The chain recombines TRBV7-9 with TRBJ2-5; 7 positions match TRBD1. The DNA matches TRBJ2-7 better at its end, which makes the J call doubtful. Looked up from germline, CDR1 is SEHNR and CDR2 is FQNEAQ (reference sequence). The CDR3 sequence is 14 residues long. CDR3 protein: CASSDRDSTYEQYF. The CDR3 bases are TGTGCCAGCAGCGACCGGGACAGTACCTACGAGCAGTACTTC.

The chain combines TRBV18 with TRBJ2-2; a possible D gene is TRBD1 (6 bases). Germline CDR1 is KGHSH and CDR2 is LQKENI. V lost 4 bases and J 5 bases, leaving 8 bases between the germline ends. The CDR3 spans 13 residues. The CDR3 sequence is CASSLGQTGELFF. The DNA of the CDR3 is TGTGCCAGCTCACTTGGACAGACCGGGGAGCTGTTTTTT.

This chain connects TRBV5-4 to TRBJ2-1; 10 bases map to TRBD2. Trimming at V came to 4 bases and at J to 5 bases, leaving 6 bases not matched to a gene. The CDR3 length is 15 residues. Germline loops: CDR1 SGHNT, CDR2 YYREEE (reference sequence). The CDR3 region has the DNA TGTGCCAGCAGCCTTAGCGGGGGGCCTAACAATGAGCAGTTCTTC. Amino acid sequence: CASSLSGGPNNEQFF. The whole variable domain, remainder taken from reference TRBV5-4 and TRBJ2-1, is ETGVTQSPTHLIKTRGQQVTLRCSSQSGHNTVSWYQQALGQGPQFIFQYYREEENGRGNFPPRFSGLQFPNYSSELNVNALELDDSALYLCASSLSGGPNNEQFFGPGTRLTVL.

Turning to this clone: Its ends do not fully match the called genes, so a read error is possible. This chain links TRBV7-2 with TRBJ2-7; TRBD2 matches at 9 bases. CDR1 and CDR2 (germline): SGHTA, FQGNSA. There are 16 residues in the CDR3. For the CDR3, the DNA is TGTGCCAGCAGCATAGCCCTTTGGCGGGGGGGTAGCGAGCAGTACTTC. As protein: CASSIALWRGGSEQYF.

The chain carries TRBV5-4 and TRBJ1-5; no clear D. Germline loops: CDR1 SGHNT, CDR2 YYREEE (reference sequence). The CDR3 covers 14 residues. Trimming removed 0 bases from V and 3 bases from J, with 7 bases in between. Written as DNA, the CDR3 is TGTGCCAGCAGCTTGGACAGTCCCAATCAGCCCCAGCATTTT. Its translation is CASSLDSPNQPQHF.

V gene TRBV7-9 combines with J gene TRBJ1-3; D is uncertain. Germline V lookup: CDR1 SEHNR, CDR2 FQNEAQ (reference sequence). V dropped 3 bases and J dropped 3 bases, with 9 bases sitting between them. The CDR3 sequence is 14 residues long. As DNA, the CDR3 is TGTGCCAGCAGCTTTCTTCGGGATGGAAACACCATATATTTT. As protein: CASSFLRDGNTIYF.

The CDR3 is CASSLDPGGWETQYF. Written as DNA, the CDR3 is TGCGCCAGCAGCTTGGACCCAGGGGGGTGGGAGACCCAGTACTTC. The genes are TRBV5-1 and TRBJ2-5; D is perhaps TRBD1 (7 bases). Germline CDR1 is SGHRS and CDR2 is YFSETQ. V dropped 0 bases and J dropped 5 bases, with 14 bases sitting between them. The CDR3 sequence is 15 residues long.

The chain uses TRBV18 and TRBJ2-1, with TRBD2 identical over 10 bases. This CDR3 spans 15 amino acids. Germline CDR1 is KGHSH and CDR2 is LQKENI. V was pared by 0 bases and J by 9 bases, with 5 bases of the junction left unmatched. This CDR3 is CASSPPSGRAREQFF. The CDR3 DNA reads as TGTGCCAGCTCACCACCGAGCGGGAGGGCCCGTGAGCAGTTCTTC.

This sequence joins TRBV5-6 and TRBJ1-2; 9 nucleotides agree with TRBD1. Germline assignment: CDR1 SGHDT and CDR2 YYEEEE. The CDR3 covers 15 residues. V gave up 4 bases and J gave up 3 bases; unmatched junction bases: 7. The CDR3 nucleotides read TGTGCCAGCAGCGACCGGGACAGGGATGACTATGGCTACACCTTC. Its protein is CASSDRDRDDYGYTF.

V usage is TRBV11-3 and J usage is TRBJ2-3, with TRBD2 matching over 9 bases. Germline V lookup: CDR1 SGHNT, CDR2 YENEEA. The CDR3 is made up of 16 amino acids. V shed 3 bases, J shed 1 base, and the junction held 5 bases outside the gene matches. In DNA form, the CDR3 reads TGTGCCAGCAGCTTCGGCGGGGGGGCGGGCACAGATACGCAGTATTTT. Protein sequence: CASSFGGGAGTDTQYF.